This TCR beta chain was observed in a study of blood T cell repertoires in COVID-19. Background on the study: Acute-phase and convalescent COVID-19 samples originated in the United States, Italy and Spain. PBMCs, B-cell-depleted T cells, or T cells provided the cDNA or gDNA that made up the material.

The V end was cut by 3 bases, the J end by 4 bases, with 9 bases between. The CDR3 totals 13 residues. Looked up from germline, CDR1 is LNHDA and CDR2 is SQIVND (reference sequence). Only one count was recorded for this clone. This sample also contains other DNA sequences that code for the same CDR3. Original processing notes: Counts of nucleated cells, estimated from reference gene primer amplification, were obtained. The method was immunoSEQ multiplex PCR; TCRdb's version includes in-frame clones alone and lacks a portion of them. The DNA was the basis for D and trimming; V, J and clone size are from that table. This sample has fewer than 250,000 clones, with roughly nine tenths found just once.

The V call is TRBV19, the J call TRBJ1-1; weak D call: TRBD1 (5 bases). The sequenced sample was peripheral blood. This receptor was obtained from a woman in her forties or fifties with acute or convalescent COVID-19. The DNA of the CDR3 is TGTGCCAGTAGTATTGGCGGGGGCACTGAAGCTTTCTTT. The encoded protein is CASSIGGGTEAFF.